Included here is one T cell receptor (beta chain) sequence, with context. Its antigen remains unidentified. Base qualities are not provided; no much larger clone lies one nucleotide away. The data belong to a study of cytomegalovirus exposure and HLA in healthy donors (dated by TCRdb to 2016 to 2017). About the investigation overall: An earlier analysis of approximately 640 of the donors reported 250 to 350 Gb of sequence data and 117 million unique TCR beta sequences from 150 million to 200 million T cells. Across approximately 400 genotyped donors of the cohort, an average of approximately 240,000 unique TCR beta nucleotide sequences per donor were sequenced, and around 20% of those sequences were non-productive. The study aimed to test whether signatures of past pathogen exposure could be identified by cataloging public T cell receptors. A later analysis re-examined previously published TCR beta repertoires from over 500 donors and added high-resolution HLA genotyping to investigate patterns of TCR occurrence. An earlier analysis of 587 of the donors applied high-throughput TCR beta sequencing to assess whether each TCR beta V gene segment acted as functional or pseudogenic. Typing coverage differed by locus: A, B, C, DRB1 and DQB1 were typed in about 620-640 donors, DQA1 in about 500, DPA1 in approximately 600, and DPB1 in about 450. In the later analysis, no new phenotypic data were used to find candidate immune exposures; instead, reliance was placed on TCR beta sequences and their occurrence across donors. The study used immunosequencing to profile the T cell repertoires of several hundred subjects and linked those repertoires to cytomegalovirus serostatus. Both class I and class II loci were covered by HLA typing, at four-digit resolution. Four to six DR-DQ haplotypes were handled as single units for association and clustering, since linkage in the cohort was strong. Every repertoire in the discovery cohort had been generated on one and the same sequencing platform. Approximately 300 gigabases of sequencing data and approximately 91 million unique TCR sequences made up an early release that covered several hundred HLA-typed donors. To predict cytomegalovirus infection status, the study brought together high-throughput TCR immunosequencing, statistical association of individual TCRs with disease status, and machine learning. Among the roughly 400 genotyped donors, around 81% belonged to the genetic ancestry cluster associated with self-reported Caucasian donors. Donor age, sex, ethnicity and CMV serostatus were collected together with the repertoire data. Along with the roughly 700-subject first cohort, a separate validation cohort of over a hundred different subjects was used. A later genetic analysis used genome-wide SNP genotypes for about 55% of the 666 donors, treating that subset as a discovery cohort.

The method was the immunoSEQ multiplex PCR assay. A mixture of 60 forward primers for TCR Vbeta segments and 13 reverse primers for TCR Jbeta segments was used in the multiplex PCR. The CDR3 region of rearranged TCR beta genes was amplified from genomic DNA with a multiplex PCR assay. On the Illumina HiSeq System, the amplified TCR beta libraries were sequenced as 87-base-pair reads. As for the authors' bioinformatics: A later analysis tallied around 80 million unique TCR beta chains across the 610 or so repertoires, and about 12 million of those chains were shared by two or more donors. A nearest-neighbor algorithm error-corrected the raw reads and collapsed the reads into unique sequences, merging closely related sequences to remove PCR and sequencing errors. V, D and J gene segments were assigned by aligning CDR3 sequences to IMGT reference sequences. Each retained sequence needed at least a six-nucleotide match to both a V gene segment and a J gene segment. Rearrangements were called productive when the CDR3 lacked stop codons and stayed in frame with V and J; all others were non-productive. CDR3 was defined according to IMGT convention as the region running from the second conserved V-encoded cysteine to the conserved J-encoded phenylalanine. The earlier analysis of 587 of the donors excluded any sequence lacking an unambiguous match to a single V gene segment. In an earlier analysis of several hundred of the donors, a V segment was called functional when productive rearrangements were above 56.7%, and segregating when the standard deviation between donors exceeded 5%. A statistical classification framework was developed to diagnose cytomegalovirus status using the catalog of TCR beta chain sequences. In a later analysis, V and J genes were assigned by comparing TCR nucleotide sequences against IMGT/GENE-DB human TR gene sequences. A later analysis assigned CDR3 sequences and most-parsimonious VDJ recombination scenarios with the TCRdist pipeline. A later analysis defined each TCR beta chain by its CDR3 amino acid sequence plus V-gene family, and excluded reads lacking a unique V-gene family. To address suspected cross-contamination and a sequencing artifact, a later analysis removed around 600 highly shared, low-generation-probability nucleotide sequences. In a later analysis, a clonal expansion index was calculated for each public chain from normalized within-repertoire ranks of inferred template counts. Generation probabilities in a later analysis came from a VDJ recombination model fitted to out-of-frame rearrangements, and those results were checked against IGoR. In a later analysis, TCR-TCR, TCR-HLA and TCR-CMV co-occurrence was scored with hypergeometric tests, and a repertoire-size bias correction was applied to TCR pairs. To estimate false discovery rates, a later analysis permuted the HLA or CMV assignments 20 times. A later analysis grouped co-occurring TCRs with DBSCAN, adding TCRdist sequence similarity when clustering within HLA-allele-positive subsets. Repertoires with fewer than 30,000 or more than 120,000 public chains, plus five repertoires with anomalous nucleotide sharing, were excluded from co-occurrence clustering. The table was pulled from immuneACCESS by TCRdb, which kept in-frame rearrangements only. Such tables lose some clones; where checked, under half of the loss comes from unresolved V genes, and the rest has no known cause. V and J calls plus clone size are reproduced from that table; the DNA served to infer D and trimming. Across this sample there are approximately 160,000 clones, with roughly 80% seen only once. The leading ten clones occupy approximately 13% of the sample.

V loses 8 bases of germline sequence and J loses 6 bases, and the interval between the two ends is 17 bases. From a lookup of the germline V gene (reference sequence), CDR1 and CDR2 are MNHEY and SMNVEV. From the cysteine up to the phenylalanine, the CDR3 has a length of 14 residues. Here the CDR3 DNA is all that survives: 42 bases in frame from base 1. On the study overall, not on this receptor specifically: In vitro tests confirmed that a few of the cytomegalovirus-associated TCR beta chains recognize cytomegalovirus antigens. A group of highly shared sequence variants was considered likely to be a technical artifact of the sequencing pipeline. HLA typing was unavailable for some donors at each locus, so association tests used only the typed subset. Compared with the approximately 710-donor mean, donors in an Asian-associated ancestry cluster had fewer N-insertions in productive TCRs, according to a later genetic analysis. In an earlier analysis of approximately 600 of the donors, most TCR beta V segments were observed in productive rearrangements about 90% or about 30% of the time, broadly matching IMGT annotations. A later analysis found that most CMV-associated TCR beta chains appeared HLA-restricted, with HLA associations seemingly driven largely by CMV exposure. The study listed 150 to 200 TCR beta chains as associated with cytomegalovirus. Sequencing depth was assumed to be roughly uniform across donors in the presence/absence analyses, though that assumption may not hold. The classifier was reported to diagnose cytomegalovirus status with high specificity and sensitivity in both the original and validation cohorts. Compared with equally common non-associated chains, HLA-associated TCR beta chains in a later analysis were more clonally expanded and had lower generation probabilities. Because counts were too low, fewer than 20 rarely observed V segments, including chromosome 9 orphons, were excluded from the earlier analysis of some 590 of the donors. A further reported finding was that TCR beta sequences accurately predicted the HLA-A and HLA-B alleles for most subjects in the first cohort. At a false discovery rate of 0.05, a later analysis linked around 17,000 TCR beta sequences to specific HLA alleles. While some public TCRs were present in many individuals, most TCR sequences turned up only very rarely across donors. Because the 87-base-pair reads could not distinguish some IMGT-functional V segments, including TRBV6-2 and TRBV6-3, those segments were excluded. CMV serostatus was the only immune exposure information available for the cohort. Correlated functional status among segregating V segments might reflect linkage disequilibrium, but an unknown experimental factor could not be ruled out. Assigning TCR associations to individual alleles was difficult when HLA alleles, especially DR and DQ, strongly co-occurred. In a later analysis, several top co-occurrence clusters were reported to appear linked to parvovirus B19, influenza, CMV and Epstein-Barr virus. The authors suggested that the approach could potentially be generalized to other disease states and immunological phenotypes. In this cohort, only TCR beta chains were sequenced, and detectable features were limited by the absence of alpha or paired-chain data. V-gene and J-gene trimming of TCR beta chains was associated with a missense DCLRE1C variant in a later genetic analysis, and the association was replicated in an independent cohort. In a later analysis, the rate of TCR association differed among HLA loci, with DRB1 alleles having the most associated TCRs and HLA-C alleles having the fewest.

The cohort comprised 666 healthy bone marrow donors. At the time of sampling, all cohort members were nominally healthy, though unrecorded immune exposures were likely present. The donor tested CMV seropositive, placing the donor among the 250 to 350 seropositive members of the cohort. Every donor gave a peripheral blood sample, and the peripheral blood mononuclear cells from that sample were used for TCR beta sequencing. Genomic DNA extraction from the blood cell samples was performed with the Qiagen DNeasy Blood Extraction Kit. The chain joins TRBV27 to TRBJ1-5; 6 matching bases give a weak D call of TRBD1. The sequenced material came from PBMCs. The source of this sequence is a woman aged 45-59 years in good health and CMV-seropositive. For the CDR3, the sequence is CASGFDRISQPQHF. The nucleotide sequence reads TGTGCCAGCGGGTTTGACAGGATCTCTCAGCCCCAGCATTTT.